This T cell receptor beta chain emerged from a study of OX40 agonist ivuxolimab in advanced cancers. Generated by immunoSEQ multiplex PCR, the TCRdb table keeps only in-frame clones and is missing some. The table has roughly 68,000 clones, about 89% seen once. The CDR3 sequence is 11 residues long. Germline CDR1 reads GTSNPN; CDR2 reads SVGIG (reference sequence). The ends were cut back, 3 bases at V and 7 bases at J, with 4 bases in the middle. The chain is built from TRBV30 and TRBJ1-6; D unresolved. The source was CD4+ or CD8+ T cells sorted from blood, collected in a trial of the OX40 agonist ivuxolimab. The sequence was obtained from an adult with an advanced solid tumor such as melanoma, head and neck, liver or kidney cancer. The CDR3 nucleotides read TGTGCCTGGAGACAGAATTCACCCCTCCACTTT. As protein: CAWRQNSPLHF.